This TCR beta chain is drawn from a study of blood T cell repertoires in COVID-19. Study-wide context: Specimens from acute and convalescent COVID-19 originated in the United States, Italy and Spain. PBMCs, B-cell-depleted T cells, or T cells were the source of the cDNA or gDNA that made up the material.

In the original workflow: Reference gene primer amplification in the assay estimated nucleated cell counts. Profiling relied on immunoSEQ multiplex PCR, and the TCRdb table lists in-frame clones only, not all of them. V, J and clone size reflect that table, while D and trimming were determined from the DNA. The table has around 450,000 clones, approximately 90% seen once; the top ten hold over 4%. This clone appeared a single time. The CDR3 is 12 amino acids. This chain uses TRBV1 with TRBJ2-1; the DNA was not compared with TRBD1, the D call given in the table. TRBV1 is classified as a pseudogene. Sequenced sample: peripheral blood. The receptor was isolated from a woman in her 30s with acute or convalescent COVID-19. Here the CDR3 DNA reads TGCACCAGCAGCCAAAAGGGGCGGGAGCAGTTCTTC. Its protein is CTSSQKGREQFF.